This TCR beta chain originates from a study of neurological immune-mediated disorders. By share of the sample, this clonotype is large. 5'RACE with 10-nucleotide random UMIs produced the cDNA. TCRdb passed the 5' RACE reads through MiXCR, listing each CDR3 protein once. The sample holds about 24,000 distinct CDR3 sequences, 10% to 15% seen once. V was cut by 10 bases and J by 4 bases, with 5 bases left in between. Per germline, CDR1 ENHRY and CDR2 SYGVKD. The CDR3 covers 10 residues. The material sequenced was PBMCs. The chain combines TRBV10-3 with TRBJ1-3; D remains unclear. This clonotype originated in a woman aged 40 to 50 with HTLV-1-associated myelopathy (HAM/TSP). CDR3: CATWGNTIYF. CDR3 sequence (DNA): TGTGCCACCTGGGGAAACACCATATATTTT.